These T cell receptor beta chains were read from a single sample in a study of T-cell memory formation after mild COVID-19. TCRdb recomputed calls from the 5' RACE reads with MiXCR, one row per CDR3 protein. This table has around 200,000 distinct CDR3 sequences, roughly 27% appearing once. The sample taken for sequencing was PBMCs or a T cell subset sorted from them (not recorded which). The source is an adult woman who had mild COVID-19 (a few samples of this study predate the infection). Cell type and time point are not known. Each CDR3 is given with its conserved first and last residue. A D gene is named only where the DNA matches it firmly. The listing skips clone size in some rows; elsewhere it reads once, few, many or a size class.

J gene	D gene	clone size	V gene	CDR3 DNA	CDR3 protein
TRBJ2-7	.	many	TRBV14	TGTGCCAGCAGCCAAGGGTTGTCCTACGAGCAGTACTTC	CASSQGLSYEQYF
TRBJ2-6	.	.	TRBV3-1	TGTGCCAGCAGCCGGAGACAGGCTTCAGGGGCCAACGTCCTGACTTTC	CASSRRQASGANVLTF
TRBJ2-7	TRBD2	.	TRBV4-2	TGTGCCAGCAGCCTCCTGCTTCCCGGGACTAGCCGCCACGAGCAGTACTTC	CASSLLLPGTSRHEQYF
TRBJ1-2	TRBD1	.	TRBV24-1	TGTGCCACCAGTGATTTTGAACAGGGGTACGGCTACACCTTC	CATSDFEQGYGYTF
TRBJ2-3	.	.	TRBV5-4	TGTGCCAGCAGTCTTGACCTAAGAGGTACGCAGTATTTT	CASSLDLRGTQYF
TRBJ1-4	.	few	TRBV15	TGTGCCACATCGGGGGATATCCGAAAAAAACTGTTTTTT	CATSGDIRKKLFF
TRBJ2-5	TRBD2	.	TRBV7-9	TGTGCCAGCAGCCCCCTTTCGGCGGGAGGTTCAGAGACCCAGTACTTC	CASSPLSAGGSETQYF
TRBJ2-1	TRBD2	few	TRBV7-9	TGTGCCAGCAGTCCGGGACTAGCGGGAGACGAGCAGTTCTTC	CASSPGLAGDEQFF
TRBJ2-4	TRBD2	.	TRBV27	TGTGCCAGCAGTGCCGGACTAGCGGGCAAAAACATTCAGTACTTC	CASSAGLAGKNIQYF
TRBJ1-6	.	few	TRBV2	TGTGCCGGACGGCTGATGCAGGGCGGGGATTCACCCCTCCACTTT	CAGRLMQGGDSPLHF
TRBJ2-2	.	few	TRBV7-2	TGTGCCAGCAGCTTAATCCCGAACACCGGGGAGCTGTTTTTT	CASSLIPNTGELFF
TRBJ2-3	.	few	TRBV20-1	TGCAGTGCAAAGACAGTCACTAGCACAGATACGCAGTATTTT	CSAKTVTSTDTQYF
TRBJ2-1	.	few	TRBV12-3/TRBV12-4	TGTGCCAGCAGTCAAAGGACGGTGGGGAATGAGCAGTTCTTC	CASSQRTVGNEQFF
TRBJ1-2	.	.	TRBV4-3	TGCGCCAGCAGCCCAAGCGGCGCGTTTTATTATGGCTACACCTTC	CASSPSGAFYYGYTF
TRBJ2-1	TRBD2	.	TRBV7-9	TGTGCCAGCAGCTCACCTTCCGGCGCGGGAGCATCTTGGAACAATGAGCAGTTCTTC	CASSSPSGAGASWNNEQFF
TRBJ2-5	.	.	TRBV28	TGTGCCAGCCGGGGGCAGGGTAGCCAAGAGACCCAGTACTTC	CASRGQGSQETQYF
TRBJ2-1	.	once	TRBV24-1	TGTGCCACCAGTGATCTAAATTCCTACAATGAGCAGTTCTTC	CATSDLNSYNEQFF
TRBJ1-1	.	.	TRBV20-1	TGCAGTGCTAAAGGGAGATTGGCTGAAGCTTTCTTT	CSAKGRLAEAFF
TRBJ2-1	TRBD2	.	TRBV14	TGTGCCAGCAGCCACCGACTAGCGGGAGTGAGTAATGAGCAGTTCTTC	CASSHRLAGVSNEQFF
TRBJ2-7	.	.	TRBV12-3/TRBV12-4	TGTGCCAGCAGTTTACTGTGCTACGAGCAGTACTTC	CASSLLCYEQYF
TRBJ2-1	.	few	TRBV7-9	TGTGCCAGCAGCCCCCATTACAATGAGCAGTTCTTC	CASSPHYNEQFF
TRBJ1-5	.	.	TRBV7-8	TGTGCCAGCAGCTCAACGACAGGCTACTATAGCAATCAGCCCCAGCATTTT	CASSSTTGYYSNQPQHF
TRBJ1-1	.	.	TRBV14	TGTGCCAGCAGCCGGGCGCCTGGGGACCGTGAAGCTTTCTTT	CASSRAPGDREAFF
TRBJ2-6	.	few	TRBV6-4	TGTGCCAGCAGTGACTCGGGGGCTGGGGCCAACGTCCTGACTTTC	CASSDSGAGANVLTF
TRBJ2-1	.	.	TRBV20-1	TGCAGTGCTAGAGATACGGCCAGCTCAAGGTACGGTGAGCAGTTCTTC	CSARDTASSRYGEQFF
TRBJ2-2	.	.	TRBV7-9	TGTGCCAGCAGCCAGCAGGGGAGTACCGGGGAGCTGTTTTTT	CASSQQGSTGELFF
TRBJ2-7	.	few	TRBV7-9	TGTGCCAGCAGCTCCAGCACACGAGGGGCGACCTCCTACGAGCAGTACTTC	CASSSSTRGATSYEQYF
TRBJ1-2	.	.	TRBV7-9	TGTGCCAGCAGCTTAGTTTTCTTAAACTATGGCTACACCTTC	CASSLVFLNYGYTF
TRBJ2-7	TRBD1	.	TRBV20-1	TGCAGTGCCCGCAGAGGGGGCGACTCCTACGAGCAGTACTTC	CSARRGGDSYEQYF
TRBJ1-5	.	few	TRBV5-6	TGTGCCAGCAGCTCTGGTCCAAGGCAGCCCCAGCATTTT	CASSSGPRQPQHF
TRBJ2-7	TRBD2	few	TRBV18	TGTGCCAGCTCGGCGGGGGGCACGGGCTCCTACGAGCAGTACTTC	CASSAGGTGSYEQYF
TRBJ1-2	.	.	TRBV24-1	TGTGCCACCCAGAGCAGGGTTAACTATGGCTACACCTTC	CATQSRVNYGYTF
TRBJ2-5	.	.	TRBV20-1	TGCAGTGCTAGAGTGCCGGGACCGGGTACCCAGTACTTC	CSARVPGPGTQYF
TRBJ1-2	.	few	TRBV7-3	TGTGCCAGCAGCTTATATGCCGGGGGGAACTATGGCTACACCTTC	CASSLYAGGNYGYTF
TRBJ2-1	TRBD2	few	TRBV5-1	TGCGCCAGCAGCCCGGGGACTAGCGGGAGACCCAACAATGAGCAGTTCTTC	CASSPGTSGRPNNEQFF
TRBJ1-1	.	.	TRBV10-1	TGCGCCAGCAGTGAGGACCGAGATGGGGCACCGACAGAGAGGAACACTGAAGCTTTCTTT	CASSEDRDGAPTERNTEAFF
TRBJ2-7	.	many	TRBV6-1	TGTGCCAGCAGTGAAGCAGGCAACTACTACGAGCAGTACTTC	CASSEAGNYYEQYF
TRBJ2-3	.	.	TRBV13	TGTGCCAGCCAAAGTTGGGGGGAACGTGATACGCAGTATTTT	CASQSWGERDTQYF
TRBJ2-7	.	few	TRBV6-6	TGTGCCAGCAGTTCCAGGGGGGGGCACAACTACGAGCAGTACTTC	CASSSRGGHNYEQYF
TRBJ2-1	TRBD1	few	TRBV5-1	TGCGCCAGCAGCTTTACACAGGGGGTGTCCTACAATGAGCAGTTCTTC	CASSFTQGVSYNEQFF
TRBJ2-1	TRBD1	few	TRBV20-1	TGCAGTGCTAGAATTCTTGGACAGGGGATTGAAAATGAGCAGTTCTTC	CSARILGQGIENEQFF
TRBJ1-5	.	.	TRBV7-2	TGTGCCAGCAGCTTAGTGGTCGGGGATCAGCCCCAGCATTTT	CASSLVVGDQPQHF
TRBJ2-3	TRBD2	few	TRBV20-1	TGCAGTGCTCTAACTAGCGGCACAGATACGCAGTATTTT	CSALTSGTDTQYF
TRBJ2-1	.	.	TRBV25-1	TGTGCCAGCAGTTTCACAGGCGTCCTCAATGAGCAGTTCTTC	CASSFTGVLNEQFF
TRBJ1-1	.	few	TRBV4-1	TGCGCCAGCAGCCAAACGATCATGAACACTGAAGCTTTCTTT	CASSQTIMNTEAFF
TRBJ1-5	.	.	TRBV6-5	TGTGCCAGCAGTTTGGGACCAAACGGCGGCAATCAGCCCCAGCATTTT	CASSLGPNGGNQPQHF
TRBJ2-1	TRBD2	.	TRBV12-3/TRBV12-4	TGTGCCAGCAGTTTAGGGCGGCTAGCGGGTCCCGATGAGCAGTTCTTC	CASSLGRLAGPDEQFF
TRBJ2-5	.	.	TRBV7-2	TGTGCCAGCAGCTTAGTGTCCTATCAAGAGACCCAGTACTTC	CASSLVSYQETQYF
TRBJ1-5	TRBD1	.	TRBV23-1	TGCGCCAGCAGAGACAGGGCCAATCAGCCCCAGCATTTT	CASRDRANQPQHF
TRBJ1-1	TRBD1	.	TRBV30	TGTGCCTGGAACCCGGGACAGGGGTTCACTGAAGCTTTCTTT	CAWNPGQGFTEAFF
TRBJ2-2	TRBD1	.	TRBV9	TGTGCCAGCAGCGTAGCGGACAGGGGAACCGGGGAGCTGTTTTTT	CASSVADRGTGELFF
TRBJ2-1	TRBD1	few	TRBV20-1	TGCAGTGCTAGGCGGGGACAGGGCTGGAATGAGCAGTTCTTC	CSARRGQGWNEQFF
TRBJ1-6	.	.	TRBV7-9	TGTGCCAGCAGCCTAGGGAATAATTCACCCCTCCACTTT	CASSLGNNSPLHF
TRBJ2-3	.	.	TRBV7-2	TGTGCCAGCAGCGGCGACTTAGGTTTCACCAGCACAGATACGCAGTATTTT	CASSGDLGFTSTDTQYF
TRBJ2-1	TRBD2	.	TRBV2	TGTGCCAGCAGTTCTCTTAGGAGCGGGGGGGCAGGAGGTGAGCAGTTCTTC	CASSSLRSGGAGGEQFF
TRBJ1-3	TRBD1	.	TRBV3-1	TGTGCCAGCAGCCTCGAGGACAGGCCTGGAAACACCATATATTTT	CASSLEDRPGNTIYF